These 15 T cell receptor beta chains originate from one sample sequenced in a study of chemoradiotherapy in HPV16-positive cancers. This table comes from immunoSEQ multiplex PCR, and its TCRdb copy is limited to in-frame clones, with some not included. The sample has 80 clones. Specimen: tumor tissue, collected from a patient who underwent chemoradiotherapy. The source of these receptors is a human donor with HPV-associated anogenital cancer.

This clone came up a few times. The DNA for the CDR3 is TGTGCCAGCAGCAAAGGCGGGAGGGCCTCAAATGAGCAGTTCTTC. As protein: CASSKGGRASNEQFF. The chain has TRBV7-2 and TRBJ2-1; 9 positions agree with TRBD2. Germline CDR1 reads SGHTA; CDR2 reads FQGNSA. Unmatched junction bases numbered 9, after V lost 5 bases and J lost 7 bases. The length of the CDR3 is 15 residues.

For this clone: An end of the junction does not agree with germline; a read error may underlie this. At the DNA level, this CDR3 is encoded by other sequences in the same sample as well. This chain uses TRBV30 with TRBJ1-5, with TRBD1 matching over 11 bases. CDR3 length: 17 amino acids. Per the germline V gene, CDR1 is GTSNPN and CDR2 is SVGIG (reference sequence). This chain's CDR3 is CAGSKGTGGYSNQPQHF. The CDR3 DNA follows: TGTGCCGGGAGTAAGGGGACAGGGGGTTATAGCAATCAGCCCCAGCATTTT.

The chain has TRBV29-1 and TRBJ2-1; D unclear. This CDR3 is built from 13 residues. CDR1 and CDR2 (germline): SQVTM, ANQGSEA. Between the trimmed V and J ends, which lost 3 bases and 4 bases, there was a span of 10 bases. This CDR3 reads CSVETTRYNEQFF. In nucleotides, the CDR3 is TGCAGCGTTGAGACGACGCGGTACAATGAGCAGTTCTTC.

This chain links TRBV4-1 with TRBJ2-1; 8 bases fit TRBD2. The germline CDR1 and CDR2 sequences are MGHRA and YSYEKL. The CDR3 is 14 residues long. V lost 2 bases, J lost 7 bases, and 4 bases stayed unmatched. The CDR3 sequence: CASSQLAGRNEQFF. In DNA form, the CDR3 reads TGCGCCAGCAGCCAATTAGCGGGGAGGAATGAGCAGTTCTTC.

The chain employs TRBV27 and TRBJ2-1, with 9 positions matching TRBD2. V lost 1 base to trimming and J lost 3 bases; unmatched junction nucleotides: 7. CDR1 MNHEY and CDR2 SMNVEV come from the germline V gene (reference sequence). The CDR3 is made up of 17 amino acids. The CDR3 loop reads CASSLWGLAGYYNEQFF. The CDR3, as DNA: TGTGCCAGCAGTTTATGGGGCCTAGCGGGGTACTACAATGAGCAGTTCTTC.

This chain joins TRBV28 and TRBJ1-2; tentative D call: TRBD1 (5 bases). The CDR3 contains 15 residues. Trimming took off 2 bases at V and 8 bases at J, with 18 bases between the two ends. Germline V gene sequence: CDR1 MDHEN, CDR2 SYDVKM. CDR3 in amino acids: CASSLGGDSFGGYTF. The CDR3 region has the DNA TGTGCCAGCAGTTTAGGGGGTGATTCATTTGGGGGCTACACCTTC.

The V call is TRBV9, the J call TRBJ2-1; possible D gene TRBD2, 5 bases. V gave up 0 bases and J gave up 5 bases, with 12 bases separating them. The germline V gene has CDR1 SGDLS and CDR2 YYNGEE. This CDR3 comprises 15 residues. The CDR3 loop reads CASSVEPGTNNEQFF. CDR3 bases: TGTGCCAGCAGCGTAGAGCCGGGAACAAACAATGAGCAGTTCTTC. Full variable domain (remainder filled in from reference TRBV9 and TRBJ2-1): DSGVTQTPKHLITATGQRVTLRCSPRSGDLSVYWYQQSLDQGLQFLIQYYNGEERAKGNILERFSAQQFPDLHSELNLSSLELGDSALYFCASSVEPGTNNEQFFGPGTRLTVL.

The V and J genes are TRBV27 and TRBJ1-2, with 7 bases identical to TRBD1. Germline V CDR1 and CDR2: MNHEY, SMNVEV (reference sequence). V shed 2 bases and J 5 bases; nucleotides not matched to a gene: 5. The CDR3 runs 14 residues. CDR3 DNA sequence: TGTGCCAGCAGTTTACGGGACAGCAAATATGGCTACACCTTC. It codes for CASSLRDSKYGYTF.

This clone showed up just a few times. V and J are TRBV10-3 and TRBJ1-5; D call uncertain. Between the trimmed V and J ends, which lost 6 bases and 3 bases, there was a span of 9 bases. Germline values: CDR1 ENHRY, CDR2 SYGVKD. The CDR3 loop spans 13 amino acids. The CDR3 DNA follows: TGTGCCATCAGCGACTTACCCAATCAGCCCCAGCATTTT. Translated, it gives CAISDLPNQPQHF.

V is TRBV7-1 and J is TRBJ2-6; D may be TRBD1 (5 bases). TRBV7-1 is designated an ORF whose function remains uncertain. CDR3 length: 18 amino acids. Trimming shortened V by 5 bases and J by 5 bases, and 22 bases separated the two germline ends. The CDR3 region has the DNA TGTGCCAGCAGCCTATTAGGACGAGGACAAAGTCGGGCCAACGTCCTGACTTTC. Amino acid sequence: CASSLLGRGQSRANVLTF.

The rearrangement joins TRBV11-2 to TRBJ2-5; 7 bases match TRBD1. CDR3 size: 14 residues. The germline V gene has CDR1 SGHAT and CDR2 FQNNGV. V lost 4 bases and J lost 3; bases outside the gene matches: 5. Here the CDR3 DNA reads TGTGCCAGCAGCTCCCCCGACAGGGAAGAGACCCAGTACTTC. This codes for CASSSPDREETQYF.

This chain uses TRBV6-5 with TRBJ2-3; the D is unclear. The V and J ends lost 2 bases and 5 bases respectively, with 8 bases between them. The germline V gene has CDR1 MNHEY and CDR2 SVGAGI. There are 13 residues in the CDR3. The CDR3 DNA reads TGTGCCAGCAGTTACCCCGGCCAAGATACGCAGTATTTT. Translated, it gives CASSYPGQDTQYF.

The chain joins TRBV28 to TRBJ2-1, with 7 bases lining up with TRBD2. Germline-derived CDR1 and CDR2 are MDHEN and SYDVKM. The trim removed 2 bases at V and 7 bases at J, leaving 8 bases unmatched. The CDR3 contains 15 residues. CDR3 coding DNA: TGTGCCAGCAGTTTAGGCGGGAGTAAGTGGAATGAGCAGTTCTTC. This encodes CASSLGGSKWNEQFF.

The chain links TRBV5-4 to TRBJ1-1; 7 positions match TRBD1. Germline V gene lookup returns CDR1 SGHNT and CDR2 YYREEE (reference sequence). The CDR3 sequence is 15 residues long. V trimming: 0 bases; J trimming: 4 bases; junction bases outside the gene matches: 6. The CDR3 bases are TGTGCCAGCAGCTTGGGAGGGGGCTGGCTCACTGAAGCTTTCTTT. Protein product: CASSLGGGWLTEAFF.

This sequence joins TRBV15 and TRBJ1-2; D is possibly TRBD1 (6 bases). V was shortened by 3 bases and J by 6 bases, with 17 bases between the two germline ends. The CDR3 contains 15 residues. Per the germline V gene, CDR1 is LNHNV and CDR2 is YYDKDF (reference sequence). The CDR3 sequence: CATSSKRQDYHGYTF. CDR3 sequence (DNA): TGTGCCACCAGCAGTAAGCGACAGGATTACCATGGCTACACCTTC. Using reference TRBV15 and TRBJ1-2 for the parts outside the CDR3, the full variable domain is DAMVIQNPRYQVTQFGKPVTLSCSQTLNHNVMYWYQQKSSQAPKLLFHYYDKDFNNEADTPDNFQSRRPNTSFCFLDIRSPGLGDTAMYLCATSSKRQDYHGYTFGSGTRLTVV.